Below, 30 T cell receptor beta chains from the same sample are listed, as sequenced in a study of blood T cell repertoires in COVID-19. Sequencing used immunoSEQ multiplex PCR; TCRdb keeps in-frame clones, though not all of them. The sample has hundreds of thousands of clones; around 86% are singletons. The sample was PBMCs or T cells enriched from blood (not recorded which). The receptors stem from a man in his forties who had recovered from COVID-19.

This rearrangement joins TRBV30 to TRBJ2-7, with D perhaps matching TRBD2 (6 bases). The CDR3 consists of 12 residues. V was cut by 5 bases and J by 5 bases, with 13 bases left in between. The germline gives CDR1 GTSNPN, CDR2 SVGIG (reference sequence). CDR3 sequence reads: CAWEAGGNEQYF. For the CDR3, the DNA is TGTGCCTGGGAAGCCGGGGGAAACGAGCAGTACTTC.

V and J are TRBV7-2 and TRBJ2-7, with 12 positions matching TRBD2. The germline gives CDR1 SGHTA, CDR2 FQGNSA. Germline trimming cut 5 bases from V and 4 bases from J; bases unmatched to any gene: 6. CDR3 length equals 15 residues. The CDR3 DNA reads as TGTGCCAGCAGCCGGACTAGCGGGGTCCATTACGAGCAGTACTTC. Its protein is CASSRTSGVHYEQYF.

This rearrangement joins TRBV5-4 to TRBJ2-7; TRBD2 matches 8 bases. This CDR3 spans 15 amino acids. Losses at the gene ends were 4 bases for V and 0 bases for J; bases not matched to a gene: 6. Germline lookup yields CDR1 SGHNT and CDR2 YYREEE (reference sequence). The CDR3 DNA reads TGTGCCAGCAGCCTTAAGCGGGAGAGCTCCTACGAGCAGTACTTC. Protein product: CASSLKRESSYEQYF.

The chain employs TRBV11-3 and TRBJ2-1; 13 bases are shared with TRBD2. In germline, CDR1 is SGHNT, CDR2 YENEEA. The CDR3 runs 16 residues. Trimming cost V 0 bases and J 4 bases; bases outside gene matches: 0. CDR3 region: CASSLEGLAGYNEQFF. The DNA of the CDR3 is TGTGCCAGCAGCTTAGAGGGACTAGCGGGATACAATGAGCAGTTCTTC. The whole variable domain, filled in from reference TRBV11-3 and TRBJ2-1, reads EAGVVQSPRYKIIEKKQPVAFWCNPISGHNTLYWYLQNLGQGPELLIRYENEEAVDDSQLPKDRFSAERLKGVDSTLKIQPAELGDSAVYLCASSLEGLAGYNEQFFGPGTRLTVL.

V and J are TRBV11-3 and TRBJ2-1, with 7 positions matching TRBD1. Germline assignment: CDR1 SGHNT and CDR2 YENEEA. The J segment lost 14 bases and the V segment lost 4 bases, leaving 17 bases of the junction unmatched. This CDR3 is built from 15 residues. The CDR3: CASSSSPFDRVFEFF. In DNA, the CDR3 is TGTGCCAGCAGCTCCTCACCCTTCGACAGGGTTTTTGAGTTCTTC. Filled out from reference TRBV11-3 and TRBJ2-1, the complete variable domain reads EAGVVQSPRYKIIEKKQPVAFWCNPISGHNTLYWYLQNLGQGPELLIRYENEEAVDDSQLPKDRFSAERLKGVDSTLKIQPAELGDSAVYLCASSSSPFDRVFEFFGPGTRLTVL.

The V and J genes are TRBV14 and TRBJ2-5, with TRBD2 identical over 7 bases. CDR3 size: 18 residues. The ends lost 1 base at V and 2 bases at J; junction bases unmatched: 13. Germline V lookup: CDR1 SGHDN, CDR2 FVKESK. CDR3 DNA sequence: TGTGCCAGCAGCCAAGTCGGGTTGGCGCGGGGGAAACAAGAGACCCAGTACTTC. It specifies CASSQVGLARGKQETQYF. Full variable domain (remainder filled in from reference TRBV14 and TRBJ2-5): EAGVTQFPSHSVIEKGQTVTLRCDPISGHDNLYWYRRVMGKEIKFLLHFVKESKQDESGMPNNRFLAERTGGTYSTLKVQPAELEDSGVYFCASSQVGLARGKQETQYFGPGTRLLVL.

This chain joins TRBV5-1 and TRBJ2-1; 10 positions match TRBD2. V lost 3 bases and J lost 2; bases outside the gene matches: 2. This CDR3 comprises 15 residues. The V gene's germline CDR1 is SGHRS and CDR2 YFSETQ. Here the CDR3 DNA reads TGCGCCAGCAGCTGGACTAGCGGAGCCTACAATGAGCAGTTCTTC. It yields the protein CASSWTSGAYNEQFF.

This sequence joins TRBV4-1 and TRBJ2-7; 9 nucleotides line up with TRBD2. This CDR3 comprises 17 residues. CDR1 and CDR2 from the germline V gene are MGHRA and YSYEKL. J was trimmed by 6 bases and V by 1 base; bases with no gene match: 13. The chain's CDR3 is CASSQGEREDELGEQYF. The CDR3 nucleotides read TGCGCCAGCAGCCAAGGGGAGCGGGAGGACGAACTAGGCGAGCAGTACTTC.

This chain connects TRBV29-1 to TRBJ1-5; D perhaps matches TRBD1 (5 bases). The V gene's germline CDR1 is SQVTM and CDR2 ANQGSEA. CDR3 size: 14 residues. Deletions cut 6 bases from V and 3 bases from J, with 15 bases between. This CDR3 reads CSVVTDTVNQPQHF. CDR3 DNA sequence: TGCAGCGTAGTTACGGACACAGTCAATCAGCCCCAGCATTTT.

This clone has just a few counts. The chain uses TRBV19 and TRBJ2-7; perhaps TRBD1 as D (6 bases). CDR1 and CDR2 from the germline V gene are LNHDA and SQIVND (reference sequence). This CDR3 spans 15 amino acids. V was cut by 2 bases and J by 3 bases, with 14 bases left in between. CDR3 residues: CASSISPDSYYEQYF. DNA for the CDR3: TGTGCCAGTAGTATATCCCCGGACAGTTACTACGAGCAGTACTTC.

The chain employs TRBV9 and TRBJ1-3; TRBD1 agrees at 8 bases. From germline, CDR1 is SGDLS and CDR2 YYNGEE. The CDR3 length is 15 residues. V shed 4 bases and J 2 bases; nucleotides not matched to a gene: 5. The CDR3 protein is CASSPRTGTGNTIYF. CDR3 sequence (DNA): TGTGCCAGCAGCCCGCGGACAGGGACTGGAAACACCATATATTTT.

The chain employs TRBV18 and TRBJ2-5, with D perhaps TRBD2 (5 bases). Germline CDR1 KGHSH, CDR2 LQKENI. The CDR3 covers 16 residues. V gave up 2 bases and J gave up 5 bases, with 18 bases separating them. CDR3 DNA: TGTGCCAGCTCACCATTTGATGTTGAGGGTGCGGAGACCCAGTACTTC. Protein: CASSPFDVEGAETQYF.

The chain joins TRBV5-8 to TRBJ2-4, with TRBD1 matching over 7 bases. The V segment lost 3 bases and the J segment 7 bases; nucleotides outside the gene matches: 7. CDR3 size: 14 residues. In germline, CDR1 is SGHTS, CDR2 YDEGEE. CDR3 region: CASSSRQGWNIQYF. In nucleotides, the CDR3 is TGTGCCAGCAGCTCGCGACAGGGATGGAACATTCAGTACTTC.

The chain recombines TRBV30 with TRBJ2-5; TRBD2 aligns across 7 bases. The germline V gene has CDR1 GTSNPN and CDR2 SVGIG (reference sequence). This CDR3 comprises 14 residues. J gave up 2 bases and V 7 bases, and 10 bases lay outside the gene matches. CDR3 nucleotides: TGTGCCTCAACCCGAGCGGGGTTACAAGAGACCCAGTACTTC. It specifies CASTRAGLQETQYF.

The CDR3 is CASSLGDRANYGYTF. The CDR3 DNA reads as TGTGCCAGCAGCTTGGGGGACAGGGCCAACTATGGCTACACCTTC. This sequence joins TRBV5-4 and TRBJ1-2; TRBD1 agrees at 9 bases. Germline CDR1 is SGHNT and CDR2 is YYREEE (reference sequence). This CDR3 contains 15 residues. The junction had 2 bases not matched to a gene; V was cut back by 0 bases and J by 2 bases.

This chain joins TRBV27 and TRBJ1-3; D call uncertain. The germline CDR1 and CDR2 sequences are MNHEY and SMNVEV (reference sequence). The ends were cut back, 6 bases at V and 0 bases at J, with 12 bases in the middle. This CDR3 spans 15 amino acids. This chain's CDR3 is CASSPWARSGNTIYF. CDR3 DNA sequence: TGTGCCAGCAGCCCCTGGGCCCGCTCTGGAAACACCATATATTTT.

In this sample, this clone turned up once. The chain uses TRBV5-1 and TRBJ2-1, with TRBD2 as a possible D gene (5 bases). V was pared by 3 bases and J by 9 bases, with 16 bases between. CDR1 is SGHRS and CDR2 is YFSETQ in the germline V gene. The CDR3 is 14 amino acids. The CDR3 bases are TGCGCCAGCAGCTCCGCGGGTGGAAGCGCTGAGCAGTTCTTC. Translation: CASSSAGGSAEQFF. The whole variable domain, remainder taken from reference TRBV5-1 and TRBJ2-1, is KAGVTQTPRYLIKTRGQQVTLSCSPISGHRSVSWYQQTPGQGLQFLFEYFSETQRNKGNFPGRFSGRQFSNSRSEMNVSTLELGDSALYLCASSSAGGSAEQFFGPGTRLTVL.

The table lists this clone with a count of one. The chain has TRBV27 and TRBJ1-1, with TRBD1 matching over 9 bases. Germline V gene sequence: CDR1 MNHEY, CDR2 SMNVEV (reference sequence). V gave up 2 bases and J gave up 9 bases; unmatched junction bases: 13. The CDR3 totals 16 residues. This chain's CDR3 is CASSLTDRGRGKKAFF. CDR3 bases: TGTGCCAGCAGTTTAACGGACAGGGGTAGGGGAAAAAAAGCTTTCTTT.

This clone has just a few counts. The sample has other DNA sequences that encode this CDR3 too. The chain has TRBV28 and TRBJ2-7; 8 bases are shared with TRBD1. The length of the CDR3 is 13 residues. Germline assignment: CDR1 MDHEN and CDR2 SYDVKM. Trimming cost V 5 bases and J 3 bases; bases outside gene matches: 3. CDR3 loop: CASSPDRGYEQYF. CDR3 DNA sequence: TGTGCCAGCAGTCCCGACAGGGGCTACGAGCAGTACTTC.

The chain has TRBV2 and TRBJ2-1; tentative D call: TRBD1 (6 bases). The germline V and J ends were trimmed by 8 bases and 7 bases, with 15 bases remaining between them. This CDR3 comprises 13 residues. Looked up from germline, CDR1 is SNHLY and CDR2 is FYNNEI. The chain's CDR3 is CASSPNRENEQFF. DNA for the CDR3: TGTGCCAGCTCCCCGAACAGGGAAAATGAGCAGTTCTTC.

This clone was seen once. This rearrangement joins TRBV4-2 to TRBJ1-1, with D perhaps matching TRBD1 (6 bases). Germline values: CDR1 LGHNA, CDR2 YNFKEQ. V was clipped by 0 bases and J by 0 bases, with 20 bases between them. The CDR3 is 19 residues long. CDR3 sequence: CASSQDWGSWGPMNTEAFF. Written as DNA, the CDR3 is TGTGCCAGCAGCCAAGATTGGGGGTCTTGGGGGCCCATGAACACTGAAGCTTTCTTT.

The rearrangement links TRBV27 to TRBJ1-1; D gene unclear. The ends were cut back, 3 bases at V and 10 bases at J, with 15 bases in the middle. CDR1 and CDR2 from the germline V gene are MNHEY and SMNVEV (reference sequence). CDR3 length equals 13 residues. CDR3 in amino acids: CASSLGRPSGAFF. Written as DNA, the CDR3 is TGTGCCAGCAGTTTGGGCAGGCCAAGCGGAGCTTTCTTT.

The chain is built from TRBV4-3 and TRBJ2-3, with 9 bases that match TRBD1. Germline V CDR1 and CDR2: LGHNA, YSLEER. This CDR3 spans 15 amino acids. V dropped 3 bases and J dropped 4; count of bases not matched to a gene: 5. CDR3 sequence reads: CASSQVQGAADTQYF. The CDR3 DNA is TGCGCCAGCAGCCAGGTACAGGGGGCCGCAGATACGCAGTATTTT.

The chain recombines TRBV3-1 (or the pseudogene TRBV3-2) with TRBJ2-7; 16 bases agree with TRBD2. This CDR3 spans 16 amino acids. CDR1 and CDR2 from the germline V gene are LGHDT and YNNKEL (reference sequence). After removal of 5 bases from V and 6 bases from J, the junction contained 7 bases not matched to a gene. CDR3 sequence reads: CASSRGTSGRAREQYF. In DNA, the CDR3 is TGTGCCAGCAGCAGGGGGACTAGCGGGAGGGCGCGCGAGCAGTACTTC.

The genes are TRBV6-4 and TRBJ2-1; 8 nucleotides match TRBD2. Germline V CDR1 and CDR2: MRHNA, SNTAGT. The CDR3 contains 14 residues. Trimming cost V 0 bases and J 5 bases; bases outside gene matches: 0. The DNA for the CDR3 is TGTGCCAGCAGTGACTCGGGACTAGACAATGAGCAGTTCTTC. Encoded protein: CASSDSGLDNEQFF.

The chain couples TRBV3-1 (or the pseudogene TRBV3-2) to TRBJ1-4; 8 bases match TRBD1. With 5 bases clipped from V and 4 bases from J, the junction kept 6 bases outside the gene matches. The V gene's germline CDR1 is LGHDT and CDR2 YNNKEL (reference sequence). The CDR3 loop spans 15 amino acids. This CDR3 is CASSWEQGGNEKLFF. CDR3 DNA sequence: TGTGCCAGCAGCTGGGAACAGGGGGGTAATGAAAAACTGTTTTTT.

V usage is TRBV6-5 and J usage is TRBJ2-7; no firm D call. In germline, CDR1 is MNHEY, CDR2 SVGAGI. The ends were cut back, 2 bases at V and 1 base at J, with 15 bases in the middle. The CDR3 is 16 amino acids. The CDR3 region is CASSYRELLGSYEQYF. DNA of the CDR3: TGTGCCAGCAGTTACCGAGAACTCCTTGGTTCCTACGAGCAGTACTTC.

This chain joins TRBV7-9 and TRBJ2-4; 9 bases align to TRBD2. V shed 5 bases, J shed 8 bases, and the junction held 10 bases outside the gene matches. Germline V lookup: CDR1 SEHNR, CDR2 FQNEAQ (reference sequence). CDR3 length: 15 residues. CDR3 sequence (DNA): TGTGCCAGCAGCCGAATAGCGGGAGTAGGGGACATTCAGTACTTC. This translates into CASSRIAGVGDIQYF.

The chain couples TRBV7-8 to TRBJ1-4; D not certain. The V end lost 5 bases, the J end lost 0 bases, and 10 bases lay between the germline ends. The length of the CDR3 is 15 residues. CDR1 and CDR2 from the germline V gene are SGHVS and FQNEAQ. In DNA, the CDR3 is TGTGCCAGCAGCCCTCGAACTGCAACTAATGAAAAACTGTTTTTT. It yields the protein CASSPRTATNEKLFF.

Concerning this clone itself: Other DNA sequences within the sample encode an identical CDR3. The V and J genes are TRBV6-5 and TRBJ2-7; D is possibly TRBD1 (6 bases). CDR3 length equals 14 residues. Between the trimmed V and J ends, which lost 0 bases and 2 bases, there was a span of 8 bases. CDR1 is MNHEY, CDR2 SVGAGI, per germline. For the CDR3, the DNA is TGTGCCAGCAGTTACTCGACAGGAACCTACGAGCAGTACTTC. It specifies CASSYSTGTYEQYF.